The entry below gives a single T cell receptor beta chain sequence along with its context. Several immunoSEQ 96-well plates shared each subset's DNA, each plate a replicate. Libraries were prepared by immunoSEQ multiplex PCR; TCRdb keeps only in-frame clonotypes and omits some of them. Here the sample spans a few hundred thousand clones, approximately 97% being singletons. V was cut by 5 bases and J by 3 bases, with 5 bases left in between. The CDR3 sequence is 12 residues long. CDR1 LNHDA and CDR2 SQIVND come from the germline V gene (reference sequence). This entry belongs to a study of shared clonotypes between healthy human individuals.

This clonotype was obtained from a woman in her twenties or thirties in good health. Specimen: naive CD4+ T cells sorted from blood. Subset described: CD45RA+ positively selected. This rearrangement joins TRBV19 to TRBJ1-5; no clear D gene. As DNA, the CDR3 is TGTGCCAGTAGTCCGTACAATCAGCCCCAGCATTTT. It codes for CASSPYNQPQHF.